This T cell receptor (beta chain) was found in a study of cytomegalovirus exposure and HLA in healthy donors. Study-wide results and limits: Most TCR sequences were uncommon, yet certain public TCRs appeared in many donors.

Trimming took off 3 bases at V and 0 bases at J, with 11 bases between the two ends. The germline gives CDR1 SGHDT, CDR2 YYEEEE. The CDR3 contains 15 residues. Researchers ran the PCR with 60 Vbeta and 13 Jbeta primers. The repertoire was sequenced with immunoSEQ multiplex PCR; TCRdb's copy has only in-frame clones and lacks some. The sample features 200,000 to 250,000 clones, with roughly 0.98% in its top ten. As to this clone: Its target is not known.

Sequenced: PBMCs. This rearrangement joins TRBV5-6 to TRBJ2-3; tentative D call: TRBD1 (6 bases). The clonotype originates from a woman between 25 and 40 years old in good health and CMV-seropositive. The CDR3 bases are TGTGCCAGCAGCTGGACAGTTACTAGCACAGATACGCAGTATTTT. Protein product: CASSWTVTSTDTQYF.